This TCR beta chain was identified during a study of T cell repertoires in cytomegalovirus infection. The study's findings and limits: Based on cumulative public TCR beta family frequency, carriers of CMV plus the relevant HLA were identified.

This clonotype was found a few times. Its antigen is not known. MiXCR was run by TCRdb on the reads, yielding one entry per CDR3 protein. This table holds about 260,000 distinct CDR3 sequences, around 9% found once. Trimming took 2 bases from V and 1 from J, leaving 20 bases between them. Germline V gene sequence: CDR1 SGHTA, CDR2 FQGNSA. The CDR3 consists of 18 residues. The source is a human donor in good health (CMV status not recorded). Some clones in this sample may be carry-over from other donors' samples. Sequencing was performed on PBMCs. The genes are TRBV7-2 and TRBJ1-1, with unresolved D. The CDR3 loop reads CASSLPPFAGGKNTEAFF. In nucleotides, the CDR3 is TGTGCCAGCAGCTTACCCCCTTTTGCAGGCGGTAAGAACACTGAAGCTTTCTTT.